The 22 T cell receptor beta chains below all came from one sample that was sequenced in a study of Graves' ophthalmopathy and Graves' hyperthyroidism. Amplification targeted the TCR beta CDR3 regions, with RNA transcripts as the source material. An opening RT-PCR round employed HTBI primers and preceded a second-round multiplex PCR. TCRdb itself ran the multiplex PCR reads through MiXCR, one entry per CDR3 protein. The sample carries 1 million to 1.3 million distinct CDR3 sequences, about 40% recorded once. The source material was peripheral blood or thyroid tissue (not recorded which). These receptors all come from an adult man with Graves' hyperthyroidism.

This clonotype showed up just a few times. The chain combines TRBV20-1 with TRBJ2-2, with D hard to call. V lost 3 bases and J lost 3, with 11 bases in between. Germline V CDR1 and CDR2: DFQATT, SNEGSKA (reference sequence). The CDR3 covers 14 residues. DNA of the CDR3: TGCAGTGCTAGGCGGCCTTATCACACCGGGGAGCTGTTTTTT. Translated: CSARRPYHTGELFF.

The table lists this clonotype with many counts. The chain recombines TRBV24-1 with TRBJ2-5; a possible D gene is TRBD1 (5 bases). V gave up 5 bases and J gave up 3 bases, with 9 bases separating them. This CDR3 spans 13 amino acids. Germline loops: CDR1 KGHDR, CDR2 SFDVKD. CDR3: CATSVGREETQYF. The CDR3 DNA reads as TGTGCCACCAGTGTGGGCAGGGAAGAGACCCAGTACTTC.

This clonotype occurred many times. In nucleotides, the CDR3 is TGCAGTGCTAGAGTACAAGAGACCCAGTACTTC. Its translation: CSARVQETQYF. The gene calls are TRBV20-1 and TRBJ2-5; D remains ambiguous. The V gene's germline CDR1 is DFQATT and CDR2 SNEGSKA (reference sequence). V lost 1 base to trimming and J lost 2 bases, with 2 bases between them. The length of the CDR3 is 11 residues.

J is TRBJ2-5 and V is TRBV12-3 or TRBV12-4; D is ambiguous. CDR3 size: 15 residues. V lost 5 bases, J lost 4 bases, and 17 bases lay in between. CDR3 in DNA: TGTGCCAGCAGTCCCGGACCGGGTAGGGTAGAGACCCAGTACTTC. This translates into CASSPGPGRVETQYF.

This clonotype appeared many times. The CDR3 here is CASSLAPEKLFF. In DNA, the CDR3 is TGTGCCAGCAGCTTAGCTCCAGAAAAACTGTTTTTT. The V and J genes are TRBV11-2 and TRBJ1-4; D call uncertain. The CDR3 covers 12 residues. The germline V gene encodes CDR1 SGHAT and CDR2 FQNNGV. V shed 1 base and J shed 8 bases, with 5 bases lying between them.

This clonotype has just a few counts. V usage is TRBV30 and J usage is TRBJ1-1; a possible D gene is TRBD1 (5 bases). V dropped 8 bases and J dropped 7 bases, with 26 bases sitting between them. In germline, CDR1 is GTSNPN, CDR2 SVGIG (reference sequence). The CDR3 sequence is 15 residues long. The CDR3 coding sequence is TGTGCCCTGACGGGACTAGGGTTCGTGGACGATGAAGCTTTCTTT. Its translation is CALTGLGFVDDEAFF. Full variable domain (rest looked up from reference TRBV30 and TRBJ1-1): SQTIHQWPATLVQPVGSPLSLECTVEGTSNPNLYWYRQAAGRGLQLLFYSVGIGQISSEVPQNLSASRPQDRQFILSSKKLLLSDSGFYLCALTGLGFVDDEAFFGQGTRLTVV.

This clonotype was seen ten or more times. The rearrangement uses TRBV20-1 and TRBJ2-5, with 7 bases that match TRBD1. Trimming at V came to 4 bases and at J to 5 bases, leaving 13 bases not matched to a gene. The CDR3 sequence is 15 residues long. Germline assignment: CDR1 DFQATT and CDR2 SNEGSKA (reference sequence). The CDR3 DNA reads TGCAGTGCTATATCTGGACAGGTCAGCTTCGAGACCCAGTACTTC. It translates to CSAISGQVSFETQYF.

This chain uses TRBV7-8 with TRBJ2-7, with D uncertain. This CDR3 region has 14 residues. Germline lookup yields CDR1 SGHVS and CDR2 FQNEAQ. The V and J ends lost 6 bases and 6 bases respectively, with 18 bases between them. CDR3 DNA sequence: TGTGCCAGCAGTTTTCACAGCAGTCTCCGCGAGCAGTACTTC. It encodes CASSFHSSLREQYF.

V is TRBV3-1 and J is TRBJ1-4; D remains unclear. Germline V lookup: CDR1 LGHDT, CDR2 YNNKEL (reference sequence). The CDR3 is 16 residues long. Trimming stripped 0 bases from V and 4 bases from J, with 12 bases between. Here the CDR3 reads CASSQDQAAFNEKLFF. The CDR3 DNA is TGTGCCAGCAGCCAAGATCAGGCAGCTTTTAATGAAAAACTGTTTTTT.

CDR3 in DNA: TGTGCCAGCAGTGAAGCTCGGGGCTGGGATCAGCCCCAGCATTTT. Translating gives CASSEARGWDQPQHF. The gene calls are TRBV2 and TRBJ1-5; TRBD1 is a possible D gene (5 bases). CDR1 is SNHLY, CDR2 FYNNEI, per germline. The CDR3 runs 15 residues. Trimming shortened V by 0 bases and J by 5 bases, and 11 bases separated the two germline ends.

V and J are TRBV19 and TRBJ1-5; D not resolved. V lost 7 bases, J lost 1 base, and 8 bases lay in between. This CDR3 spans 13 amino acids. Germline CDR1 reads LNHDA; CDR2 reads SQIVND (reference sequence). The CDR3 protein is CASTDLSNQPQHF. Here the CDR3 DNA reads TGTGCCAGTACGGACCTGAGCAATCAGCCCCAGCATTTT.

A remark on this clonotype: The CDR3 end shows no conserved phenylalanine or tryptophan, and so a read error is likely. No DNA is shown, since the ends of the CDR3 on it are uncertain; the CDR3 is the one TCRdb lists. This sequence joins TRBV6-1 and TRBJ2-7; no check of the table's D call, TRBD1, against the DNA was made. The CDR3 has 17 residues if both end residues are counted. CDR1 is MNHNS, CDR2 SASEGT, per germline. The CDR3: CASSEVLGTHSWYEHYC.

This clonotype was seen repeatedly, ten times or more. The J gene is TRBJ1-1, the V gene TRBV19; 8 bases fit TRBD1. The V gene's germline CDR1 is LNHDA and CDR2 SQIVND (reference sequence). This CDR3 has 16 residues. V lost 2 bases to trimming and J lost 1 base; unmatched junction nucleotides: 6. The CDR3 is CASSISPGQGNTEAFF. In DNA, the CDR3 is TGTGCCAGTAGTATAAGCCCCGGACAGGGGAACACTGAAGCTTTCTTT.

This clonotype came up many times. V usage is TRBV29-1 and J usage is TRBJ2-7; 8 bases are a match to TRBD1. The CDR3 runs to 14 residues. CDR1 SQVTM and CDR2 ANQGSEA come from the germline V gene. V was clipped by 2 bases and J by 3 bases; unmatched bases: 6. The CDR3 loop reads CSVELRDRSYEQYF. The CDR3 DNA reads TGCAGCGTTGAACTTAGGGACAGGAGCTACGAGCAGTACTTC.

Of note for this clonotype: Compared with germline, one end of the junction differs, possibly owing to a read error. The CDR3, as DNA: TGTGCCGGCAGCCAAGTGCGAGAAGTCTACGAGCAGTACTTC. This translates into CAGSQVREVYEQYF. The genes are TRBV4-2 and TRBJ2-7; no clear D gene. The CDR3 is 14 amino acids. Germline V gene data show CDR1 as LGHNA and CDR2 as YNFKEQ.

For this clonotype: A much larger clonotype is one base distant, so this may be a read error. As DNA, the CDR3 is TGTGCCAGCAGTGAAATAGACAGGGGGTCTTGGAATTCACCCCTCCACTTT. This sequence encodes CASSEIDRGSWNSPLHF. The chain is built from TRBV2 and TRBJ1-6; 9 bases align to TRBD1. CDR1 is SNHLY and CDR2 is FYNNEI in the germline V gene. J was trimmed by 7 bases and V by 2 bases; bases with no gene match: 9. This CDR3 comprises 17 residues.

Remarks on this clonotype: This clone may be a read error of a much larger clone one base away. J is TRBJ1-2 and V is TRBV5-5; tentatively, D is TRBD1 (5 bases). Deletions cut 4 bases from V and 8 bases from J, with 15 bases between. CDR1 is SGHKS, CDR2 YYEKEE, per germline (reference sequence). The CDR3 contains 13 residues. This CDR3 reads CASSQDSLIGYTF. CDR3 sequence (DNA): TGTGCCAGCAGCCAAGACAGTCTAATAGGCTACACCTTC.

At least ten counts were recorded for this clonotype. As DNA, the CDR3 is TGTGCCAGCAGCTTAGGGGCCTGGGGACTAGCGGGACCCTCCTACGAGCAGTACTTC. Protein product: CASSLGAWGLAGPSYEQYF. The J gene is TRBJ2-7, the V gene TRBV7-2, with TRBD2 identical over 13 bases. Germline CDR1 is SGHTA and CDR2 is FQGNSA. This CDR3 has 19 residues. With 1 base clipped from V and 0 bases from J, the junction kept 9 bases outside the gene matches.

This clonotype has at least ten counts. The chain employs TRBV20-1 and TRBJ2-5, with 10 bases identical to TRBD2. This CDR3 is 15 amino acids long. V lost 3 bases and J lost 2; bases outside the gene matches: 6. Germline CDR1 DFQATT, CDR2 SNEGSKA (reference sequence). CDR3 sequence: CSASSLAGEQETQYF. CDR3 nucleotides: TGCAGTGCTAGTTCGCTAGCGGGAGAACAAGAGACCCAGTACTTC.

At least ten counts were recorded for this clonotype. This CDR3 reads CASSLDEGSTGELFF. In DNA form, the CDR3 reads TGTGCCAGCAGCTTAGATGAGGGGAGCACCGGGGAGCTGTTTTTT. This chain uses TRBV7-2 with TRBJ2-2; D tentatively reads TRBD1 or TRBD2 (5 bases each). Trimming cost V 1 base and J 4 bases, with 10 bases left between them. This CDR3 contains 15 residues. The germline gives CDR1 SGHTA, CDR2 FQGNSA.

This clonotype was detected only once. The chain links TRBV29-1 to TRBJ1-2; weak D call: TRBD1 (5 bases). Germline-derived CDR1 and CDR2 are SQVTM and ANQGSEA. V lost 1 base and J 5 bases, leaving 11 bases between the germline ends. The CDR3 totals 13 residues. CDR3 sequence (DNA): TGCAGCGTTGAAGTGGGGCGAGAGTATGGCTACACCTTC. It encodes CSVEVGREYGYTF.

A remark on this clonotype: The junction and the germline gene differ at one end; a read error may be behind it. This chain uses TRBV4-1 with TRBJ2-2; TRBD2 agrees at 11 bases. This CDR3 is built from 16 residues. Germline V gives CDR1 MGHRA, CDR2 YSYEKL. The DNA of the CDR3 is TGCGCCAGCAGACAAGGACTAGCGGGCTACACCGGGGAGCTGTTTTTT. Encoded protein: CASRQGLAGYTGELFF.